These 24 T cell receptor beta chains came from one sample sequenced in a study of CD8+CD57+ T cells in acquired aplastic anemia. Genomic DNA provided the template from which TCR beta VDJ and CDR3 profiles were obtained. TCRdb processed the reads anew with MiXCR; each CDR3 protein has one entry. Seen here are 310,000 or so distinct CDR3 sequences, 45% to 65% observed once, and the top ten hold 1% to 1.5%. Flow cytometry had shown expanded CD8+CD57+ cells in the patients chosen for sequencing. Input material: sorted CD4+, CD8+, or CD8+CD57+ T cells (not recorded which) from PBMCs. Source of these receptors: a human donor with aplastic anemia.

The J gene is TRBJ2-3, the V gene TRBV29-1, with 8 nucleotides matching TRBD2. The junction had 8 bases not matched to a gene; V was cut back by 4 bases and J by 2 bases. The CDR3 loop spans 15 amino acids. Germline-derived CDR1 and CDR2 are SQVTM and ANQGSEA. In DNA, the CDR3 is TGCAGCGTTGTTGTGTTAGCGGGACCCACAGATACGCAGTATTTT. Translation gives CSVVVLAGPTDTQYF.

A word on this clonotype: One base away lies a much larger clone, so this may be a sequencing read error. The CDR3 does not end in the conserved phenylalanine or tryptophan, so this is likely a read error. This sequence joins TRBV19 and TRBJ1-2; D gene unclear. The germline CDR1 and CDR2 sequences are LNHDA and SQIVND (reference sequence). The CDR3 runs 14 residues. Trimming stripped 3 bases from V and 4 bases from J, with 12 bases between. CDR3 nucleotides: TGTGCCAGTAGTATGGGAGGAGGAGGCTATGGCTACACCCTC. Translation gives CASSMGGGGYGYTL.

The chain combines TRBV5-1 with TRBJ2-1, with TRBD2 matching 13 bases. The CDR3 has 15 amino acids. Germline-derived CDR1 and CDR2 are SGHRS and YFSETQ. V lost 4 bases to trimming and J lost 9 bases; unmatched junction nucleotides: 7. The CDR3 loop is CASSTGLAGESEQFF. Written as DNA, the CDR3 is TGCGCCAGCAGCACTGGACTAGCGGGAGAGAGTGAGCAGTTCTTC.

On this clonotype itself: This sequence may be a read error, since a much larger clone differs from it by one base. In nucleotides, the CDR3 is TGTGCCAGCAGCTTATCGATTAATGAAAAACTGTTTTTT. This translates into CASSLSINEKLFF. V is TRBV7-9 and J is TRBJ1-4, with unresolved D. The germline CDR1 and CDR2 sequences are SEHNR and FQNEAQ (reference sequence). V was shortened by 2 bases and J by 4 bases, with 5 bases between the two germline ends. The CDR3 sequence is 13 residues long.

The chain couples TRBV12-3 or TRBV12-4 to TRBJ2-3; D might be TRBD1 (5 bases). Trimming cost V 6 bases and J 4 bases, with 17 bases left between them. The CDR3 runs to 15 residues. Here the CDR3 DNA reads TGTGCCAGCAGCCAGGGCCGACAAATACCAGATACGCAGTATTTT. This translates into CASSQGRQIPDTQYF.

CDR3 sequence reads: CATSDGAGGADTQYF. CDR3 nucleotides: TGTGCCACCAGTGATGGGGCAGGGGGCGCAGATACGCAGTATTTT. The chain couples TRBV24-1 to TRBJ2-3, with 8 bases matching TRBD1. J was trimmed by 4 bases and V by 3 bases; bases with no gene match: 5. This CDR3 spans 15 amino acids. The germline V gene has CDR1 KGHDR and CDR2 SFDVKD.

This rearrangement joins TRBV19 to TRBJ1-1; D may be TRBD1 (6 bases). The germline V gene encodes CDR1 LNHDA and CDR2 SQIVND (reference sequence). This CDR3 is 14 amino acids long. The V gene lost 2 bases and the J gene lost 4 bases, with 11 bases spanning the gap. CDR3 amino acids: CASSIRGRGTEAFF. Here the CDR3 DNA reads TGTGCCAGTAGTATACGTGGCAGGGGCACTGAAGCTTTCTTT.

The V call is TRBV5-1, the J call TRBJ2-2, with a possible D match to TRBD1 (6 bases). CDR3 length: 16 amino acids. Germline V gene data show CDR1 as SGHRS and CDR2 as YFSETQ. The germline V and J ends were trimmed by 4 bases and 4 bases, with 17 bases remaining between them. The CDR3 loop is CASSLTGSPRTGELFF. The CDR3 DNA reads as TGCGCCAGCAGCCTAACAGGGAGTCCACGCACCGGGGAGCTGTTTTTT.

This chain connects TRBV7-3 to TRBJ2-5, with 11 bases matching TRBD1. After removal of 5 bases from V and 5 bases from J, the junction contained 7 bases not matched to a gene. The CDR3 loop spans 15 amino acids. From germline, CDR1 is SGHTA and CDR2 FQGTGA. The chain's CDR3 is CASSPRTGGYETQYF. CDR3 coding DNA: TGTGCCAGCAGCCCGCGGACAGGGGGCTACGAGACCCAGTACTTC. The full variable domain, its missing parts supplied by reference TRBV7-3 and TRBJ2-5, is GAGVSQTPSNKVTEKGKYVELRCDPISGHTALYWYRQSLGQGPEFLIYFQGTGAADDSGLPNDRFFAVRPEGSVSTLKIQRTERGDSAVYLCASSPRTGGYETQYFGPGTRLLVL.

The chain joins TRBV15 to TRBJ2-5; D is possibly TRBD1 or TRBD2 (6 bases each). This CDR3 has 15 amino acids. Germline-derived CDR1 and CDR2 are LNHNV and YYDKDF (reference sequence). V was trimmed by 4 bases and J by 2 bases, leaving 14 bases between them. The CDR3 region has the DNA TGTGCCACCAGCATTTCCCGGGGGCGGCAAGAGACCCAGTACTTC. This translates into CATSISRGRQETQYF.

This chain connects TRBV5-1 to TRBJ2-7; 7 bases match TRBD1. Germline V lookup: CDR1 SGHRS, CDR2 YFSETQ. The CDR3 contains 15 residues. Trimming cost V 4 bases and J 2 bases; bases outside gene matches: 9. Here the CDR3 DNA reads TGCGCCAGCAGCGTAACCGGGACAGTTCCCTACGAGCAGTACTTC. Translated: CASSVTGTVPYEQYF.

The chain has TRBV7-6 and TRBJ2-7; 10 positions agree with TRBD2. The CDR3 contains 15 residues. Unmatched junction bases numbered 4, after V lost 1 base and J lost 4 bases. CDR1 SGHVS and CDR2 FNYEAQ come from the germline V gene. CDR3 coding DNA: TGTGCCAGCAGCTTAGGCACTAGCGGGGATTACGAGCAGTACTTC. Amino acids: CASSLGTSGDYEQYF.

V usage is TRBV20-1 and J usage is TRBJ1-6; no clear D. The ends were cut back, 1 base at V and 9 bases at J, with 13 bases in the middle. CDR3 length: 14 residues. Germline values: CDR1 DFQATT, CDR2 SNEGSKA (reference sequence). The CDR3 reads CSARVISPSSPLHF. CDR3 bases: TGCAGTGCTAGAGTGATTTCCCCTAGTTCACCCCTCCACTTT.

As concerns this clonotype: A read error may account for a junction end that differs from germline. The CDR3 DNA is TGTGCCAGCAGCTTCAGGGGGAGGGCTGAAGCTTTCTTT. Amino acids: CASSFRGRAEAFF. The rearrangement links TRBV5-1 to TRBJ1-1; 7 bases align to TRBD1. Per the germline V gene, CDR1 is SGHRS and CDR2 is YFSETQ. The CDR3 is 13 amino acids.

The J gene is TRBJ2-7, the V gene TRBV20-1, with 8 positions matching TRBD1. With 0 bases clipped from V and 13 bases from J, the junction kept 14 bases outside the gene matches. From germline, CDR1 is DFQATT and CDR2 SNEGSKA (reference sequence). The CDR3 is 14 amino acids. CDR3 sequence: CSARDSGPGGAAYF. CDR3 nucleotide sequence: TGCAGTGCTAGAGACAGTGGTCCAGGGGGCGCCGCTTACTTC.

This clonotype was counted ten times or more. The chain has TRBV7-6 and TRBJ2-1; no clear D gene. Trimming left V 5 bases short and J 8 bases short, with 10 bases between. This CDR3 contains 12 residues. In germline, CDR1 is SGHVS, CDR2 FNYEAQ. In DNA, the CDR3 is TGTGCCAGCAGCCAGAGTCGCTATGAGCAGTTCTTC. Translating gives CASSQSRYEQFF.

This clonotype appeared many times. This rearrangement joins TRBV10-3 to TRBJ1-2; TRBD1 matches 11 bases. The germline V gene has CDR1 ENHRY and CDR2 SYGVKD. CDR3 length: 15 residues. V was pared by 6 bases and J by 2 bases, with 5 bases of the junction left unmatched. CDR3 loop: CAIRSGTGGNYGYTF. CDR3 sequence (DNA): TGTGCCATCAGATCCGGGACAGGGGGGAACTATGGCTACACCTTC.

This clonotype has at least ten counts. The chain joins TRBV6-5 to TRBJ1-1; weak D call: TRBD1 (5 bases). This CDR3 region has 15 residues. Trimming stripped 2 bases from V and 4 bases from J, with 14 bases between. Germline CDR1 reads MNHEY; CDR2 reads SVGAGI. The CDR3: CASSYLSGESTEAFF. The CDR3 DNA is TGTGCCAGCAGTTACCTCTCGGGGGAGAGCACTGAAGCTTTCTTT.

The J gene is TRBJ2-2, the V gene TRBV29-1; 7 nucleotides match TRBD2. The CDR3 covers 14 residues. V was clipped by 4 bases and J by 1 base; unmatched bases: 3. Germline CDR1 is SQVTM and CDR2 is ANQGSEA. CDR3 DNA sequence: TGCAGCGTTGCCGCTAGCGGGAACACCGGGGAGCTGTTTTTT. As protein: CSVAASGNTGELFF.

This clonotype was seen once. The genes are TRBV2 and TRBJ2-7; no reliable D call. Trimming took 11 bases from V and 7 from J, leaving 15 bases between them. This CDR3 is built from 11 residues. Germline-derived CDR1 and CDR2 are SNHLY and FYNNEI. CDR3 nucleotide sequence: TGTGCCTGTGGGGATTACAATGAGCAGTACTTC. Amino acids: CACGDYNEQYF.

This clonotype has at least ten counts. Here the CDR3 DNA reads TGTGCCAGCAGCTTATCCGGCCATGAGCAGTTCTTC. This sequence encodes CASSLSGHEQFF. This sequence joins TRBV7-9 and TRBJ2-1, with D uncertain. The CDR3 length is 12 residues. Germline V CDR1 and CDR2: SEHNR, FQNEAQ (reference sequence). Deletions cut 2 bases from V and 8 bases from J, with 7 bases between.

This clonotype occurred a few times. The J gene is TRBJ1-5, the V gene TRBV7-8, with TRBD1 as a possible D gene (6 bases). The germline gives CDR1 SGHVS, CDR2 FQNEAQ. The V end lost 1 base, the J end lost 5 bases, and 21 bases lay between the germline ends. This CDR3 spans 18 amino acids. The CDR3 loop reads CASSLDWGGPKEYQPQHF. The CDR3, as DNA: TGTGCCAGCAGCTTAGATTGGGGGGGCCCTAAGGAGTATCAGCCCCAGCATTTT.

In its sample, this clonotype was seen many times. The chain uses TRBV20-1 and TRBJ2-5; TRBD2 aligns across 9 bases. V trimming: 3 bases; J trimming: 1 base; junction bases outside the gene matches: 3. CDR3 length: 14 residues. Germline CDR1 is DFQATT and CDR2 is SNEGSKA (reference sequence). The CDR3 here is CSASRGGAQETQYF. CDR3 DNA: TGCAGTGCTAGTCGCGGGGGGGCCCAAGAGACCCAGTACTTC.

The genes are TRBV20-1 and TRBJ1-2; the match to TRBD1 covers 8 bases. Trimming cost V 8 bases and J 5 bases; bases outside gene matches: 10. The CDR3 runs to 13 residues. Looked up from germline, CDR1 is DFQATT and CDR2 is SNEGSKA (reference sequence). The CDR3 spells CSPTQGQAYGYTF. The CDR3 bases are TGCAGTCCAACTCAGGGACAGGCTTATGGCTACACCTTC.